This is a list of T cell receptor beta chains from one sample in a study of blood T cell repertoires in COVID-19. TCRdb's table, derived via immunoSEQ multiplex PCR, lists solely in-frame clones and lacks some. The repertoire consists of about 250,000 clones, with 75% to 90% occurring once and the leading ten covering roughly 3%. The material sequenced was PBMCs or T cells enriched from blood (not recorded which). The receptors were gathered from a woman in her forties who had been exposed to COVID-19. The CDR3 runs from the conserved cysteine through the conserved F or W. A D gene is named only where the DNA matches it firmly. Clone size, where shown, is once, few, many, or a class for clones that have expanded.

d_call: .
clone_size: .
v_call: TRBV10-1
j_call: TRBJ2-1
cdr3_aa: CASSESPQVSYNEQFF
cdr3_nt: TGCGCCAGCAGTGAGTCGCCGCAGGTCTCCTACAATGAGCAGTTCTTC

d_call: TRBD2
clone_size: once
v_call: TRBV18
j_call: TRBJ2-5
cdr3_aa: CASSLDGGERETQYF
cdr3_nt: TGTGCCAGCTCCCTCGACGGGGGGGAAAGAGAGACCCAGTACTTC

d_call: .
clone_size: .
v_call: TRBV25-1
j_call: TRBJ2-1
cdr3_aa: CASSERPSGFSYNEQFF
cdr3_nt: TGTGCCAGCAGTGAACGCCCCTCCGGGTTCTCCTACAATGAGCAGTTCTTC

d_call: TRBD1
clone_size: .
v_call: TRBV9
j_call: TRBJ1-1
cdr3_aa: CASTNSPNHRGLLTEAFF
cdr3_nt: TGTGCCAGCACCAATTCACCTAACCACAGGGGGCTCCTCACGGAAGCTTTCTTT

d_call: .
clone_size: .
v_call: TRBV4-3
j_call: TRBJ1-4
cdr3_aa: CASSQVSVWEKLFF
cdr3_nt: TGCGCCAGCAGCCAAGTTAGTGTGTGGGAAAAACTGTTTTTT

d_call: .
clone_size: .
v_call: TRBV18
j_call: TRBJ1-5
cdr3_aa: CASSPDISNQPQHF
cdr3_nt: TGTGCCAGCTCTCCGGACATCAGCAATCAGCCCCAGCATTTT

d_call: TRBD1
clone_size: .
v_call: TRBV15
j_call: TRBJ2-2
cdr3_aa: CATSRDGFQGALAGELFF
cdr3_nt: TGTGCCACCAGCAGAGATGGTTTCCAGGGGGCGCTGGCCGGGGAGCTGTTTTTT

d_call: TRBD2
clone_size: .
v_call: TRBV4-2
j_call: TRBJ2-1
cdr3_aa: CASSQGERWRETYNEQFF
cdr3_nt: TGTGCCAGCAGCCAAGGGGAGAGGTGGCGGGAGACCTACAATGAGCAGTTCTTC

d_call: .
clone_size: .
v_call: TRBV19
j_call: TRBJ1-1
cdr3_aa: CASKREGGMNTEAFF
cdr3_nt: TGTGCCAGTAAGCGAGAGGGGGGGATGAACACTGAAGCTTTCTTT

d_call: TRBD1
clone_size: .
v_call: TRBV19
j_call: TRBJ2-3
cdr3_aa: CASSSDRGIRDTQYF
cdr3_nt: TGTGCCAGTAGCTCGGACAGGGGGATTAGAGATACGCAGTATTTT